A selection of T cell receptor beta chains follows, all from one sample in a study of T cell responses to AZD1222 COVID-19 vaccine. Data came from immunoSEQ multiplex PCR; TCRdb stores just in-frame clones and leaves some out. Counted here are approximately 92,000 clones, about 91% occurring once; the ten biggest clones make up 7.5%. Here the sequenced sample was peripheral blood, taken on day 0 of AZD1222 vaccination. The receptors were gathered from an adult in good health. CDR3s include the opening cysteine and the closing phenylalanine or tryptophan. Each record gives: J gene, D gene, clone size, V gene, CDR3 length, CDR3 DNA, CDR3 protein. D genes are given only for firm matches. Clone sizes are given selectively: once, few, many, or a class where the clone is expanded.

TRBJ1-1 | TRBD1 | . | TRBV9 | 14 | TGTGCCAGCAGCGCGACAGGGTTGAACACTGAAGCTTTCTTT | CASSATGLNTEAFF
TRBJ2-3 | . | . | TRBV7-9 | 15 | TGTGCCAGCAGCTTAGGGGGATCCCGCACAGATACGCAGTATTTT | CASSLGGSRTDTQYF
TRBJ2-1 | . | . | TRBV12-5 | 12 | TGTGCTAGTGGTTGGAAGTTGGATGAGCAGTTCTTC | CASGWKLDEQFF
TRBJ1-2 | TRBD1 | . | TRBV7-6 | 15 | TGTGCCAGCAGCTCCGGAATGGACAGGGGGTATGGCTACACCTTC | CASSSGMDRGYGYTF
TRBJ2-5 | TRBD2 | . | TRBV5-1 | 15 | TGCGCCAGCAGCTTGTCCTTAGCGGGGGGAGAGACCCAGTACTTC | CASSLSLAGGETQYF
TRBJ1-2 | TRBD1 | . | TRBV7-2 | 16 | TGTGCCAGCAGTTTCGCACCCGGACAGGGTAACTATGGCTACACCTTC | CASSFAPGQGNYGYTF
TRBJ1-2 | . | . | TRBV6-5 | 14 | TGTGCCAGCGGCCCTCCGGCGGGAGAATACGGCTACACCTTC | CASGPPAGEYGYTF
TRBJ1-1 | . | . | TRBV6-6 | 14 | TGTGCCAGCAGTTACCAGACAGGGAACACTGAAGCTTTCTTT | CASSYQTGNTEAFF
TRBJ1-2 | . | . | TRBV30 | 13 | TGTGCCTGGACCCGGACGCCGTCGGGCGGCTACACCTTC | CAWTRTPSGGYTF
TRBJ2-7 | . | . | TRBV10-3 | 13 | TGTGCCATCAGTTCATCGCTGGGCTACGAGCAGTACTTC | CAISSSLGYEQYF
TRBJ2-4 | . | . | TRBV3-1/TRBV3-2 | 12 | TGTGCCAGCAGCAAGCCCCAAAACATTCAGTACTTC | CASSKPQNIQYF
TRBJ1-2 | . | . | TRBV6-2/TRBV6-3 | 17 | TGTGCCAGCAGTTACCAAGGAGGTGGGGCAGCTAACTATGGCTACACCTTC | CASSYQGGGAANYGYTF
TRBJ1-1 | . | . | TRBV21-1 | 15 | TGTGCCAGCAGCATACTCGGGACTCTAGGGACTGAAGCTTTCTTT | CASSILGTLGTEAFF
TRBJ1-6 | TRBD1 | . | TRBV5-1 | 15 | TGCGCCAGCAGCATGGACAGGGGGTACAATTCACCCCTCCACTTT | CASSMDRGYNSPLHF
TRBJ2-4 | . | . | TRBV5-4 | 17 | TGTGCCAGCAGCTTAGGTGGTAGCGGCCTAGCCAAAAACATTCAGTACTTC | CASSLGGSGLAKNIQYF
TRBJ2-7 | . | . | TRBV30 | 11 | TGTGCCTGGACAGGGGGGAACGAGCAGTACTTC | CAWTGGNEQYF
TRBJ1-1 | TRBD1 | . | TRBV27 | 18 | TGTGCCAGCAGTTTATCGGGACAGGTCTTTTTGGGAAACACTGAAGCTTTCTTT | CASSLSGQVFLGNTEAFF
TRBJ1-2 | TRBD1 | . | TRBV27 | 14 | TGTGCCAGCAGTGTAGGGGGGACAGGCTATGGCTACACCTTC | CASSVGGTGYGYTF
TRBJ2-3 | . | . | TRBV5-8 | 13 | TGTGCCAGCAGCTTCGGACAGACAGATACGCAGTATTTT | CASSFGQTDTQYF
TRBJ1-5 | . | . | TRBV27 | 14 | TGTGCCAGCAGTTTATACGGGGGGAATCAGCCCCAGCATTTT | CASSLYGGNQPQHF
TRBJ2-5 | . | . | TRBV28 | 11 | TGTGCCAGCAGTTTAGGGGTCGGATCGTACTTC | CASSLGVGSYF
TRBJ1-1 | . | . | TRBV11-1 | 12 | TGTGCCAGCAGCTGGGGGGGCGGTGAAGCTTTCTTT | CASSWGGGEAFF
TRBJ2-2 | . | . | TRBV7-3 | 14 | TGTGCCAGTTCGGGCGCGTCGAACACCGGGGAGCTGTTTTTT | CASSGASNTGELFF
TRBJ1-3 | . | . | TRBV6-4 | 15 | TGTGCCAGCAGTGAAGGGAGCGGCTCTGGAAACACCATATATTTT | CASSEGSGSGNTIYF
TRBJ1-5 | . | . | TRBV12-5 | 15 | TGTGCTAGTGGTTACCTCAACAGGGGCAATCAGCCCCAGCATTTT | CASGYLNRGNQPQHF
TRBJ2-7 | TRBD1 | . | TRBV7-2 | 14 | TGTGCCAGCAGCCCGCGGGACAGGGCTTACGAGCAGTACTTC | CASSPRDRAYEQYF
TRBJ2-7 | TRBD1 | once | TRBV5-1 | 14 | TGCGCCAGCAGGGGACAGGGGGCCTCCTACGAGCAGTACTTC | CASRGQGASYEQYF
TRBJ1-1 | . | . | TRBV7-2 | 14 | TGTGCCAGCAGCTTAAACAGGGACCCTTCGGGGGCTTTCTTT | CASSLNRDPSGAFF
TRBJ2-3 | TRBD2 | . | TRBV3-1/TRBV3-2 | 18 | TGTGCCAGCAGCCAAGAGCTCCCTAGCGGGACTAGCACAGATACGCAGTATTTT | CASSQELPSGTSTDTQYF
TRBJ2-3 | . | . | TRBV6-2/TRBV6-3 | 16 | TGTGCCAGCAGCCCTCCCTCGCGGGGGCTCACAGATACGCAGTATTTT | CASSPPSRGLTDTQYF
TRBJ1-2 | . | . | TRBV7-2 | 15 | TGTGCCAGCAGCTCCAAATCGGGGGGTTCTAATGGCTACACCTTC | CASSSKSGGSNGYTF
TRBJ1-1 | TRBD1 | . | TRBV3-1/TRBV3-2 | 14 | TGTGCCAGCAGCCAAGTCGGGACAGGGGCCGAAGCTTTCTTT | CASSQVGTGAEAFF
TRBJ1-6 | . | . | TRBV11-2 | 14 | TGTGCCAGCAGCCCAGGGAGTATTGGCTCACCCCTCCACTTT | CASSPGSIGSPLHF
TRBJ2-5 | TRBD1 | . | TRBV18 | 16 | TGTGCCAGCTCACAGCCGGGACAGGGGGCCCAAGAGACCCAGTACTTC | CASSQPGQGAQETQYF
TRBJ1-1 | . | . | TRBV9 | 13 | TGTGCCAGCAGCGTAGATCAAGGGACTGAAGCTTTCTTT | CASSVDQGTEAFF
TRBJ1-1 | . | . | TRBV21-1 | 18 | TGTGCCAGCAGCAAAGATACCCTACCCTTGACGAGGAACACTGAAGCTTTCTTT | CASSKDTLPLTRNTEAFF
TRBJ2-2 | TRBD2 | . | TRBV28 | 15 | TGTGCAAGCCAGCTAGCGGGATCTTACACCGGGGAGCTGTTTTTT | CASQLAGSYTGELFF
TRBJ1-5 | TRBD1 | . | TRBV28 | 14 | TGTGCCAGCAGTTTAGGGACAGGGGCTTTGCCCCAGCATTTT | CASSLGTGALPQHF
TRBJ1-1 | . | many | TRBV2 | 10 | TGTGCCAGCTCACTAACTGAAGCTTTCTTT | CASSLTEAFF
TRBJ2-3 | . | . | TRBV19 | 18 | TGTGCCAGTAGTATAGATGGATTTAGCAGGGGGGGCACAGATACGCAGTATTTT | CASSIDGFSRGGTDTQYF
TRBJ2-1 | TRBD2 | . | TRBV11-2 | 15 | TGTGCCAGCAGCTTGTCCGGGAGGAGCTACAATGAGCAGTTCTTC | CASSLSGRSYNEQFF
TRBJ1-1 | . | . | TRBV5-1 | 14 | TGCGCCAGCAGCTCACGGACAGAGAACACTGAAGCTTTCTTT | CASSSRTENTEAFF
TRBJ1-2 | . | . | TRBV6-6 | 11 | TGTGCCAGCAGACCGGCCTGGGGCTACACCTTC | CASRPAWGYTF
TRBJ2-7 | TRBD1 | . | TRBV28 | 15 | TGTGCCAGCAGTCCTCGGACAGGGGGAGCGAACGAGCAGTACTTC | CASSPRTGGANEQYF
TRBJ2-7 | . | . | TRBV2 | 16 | TGTGCCAGCAGTGAAAAAACTCTGGGCAGGGACTACGAGCAGTACTTC | CASSEKTLGRDYEQYF
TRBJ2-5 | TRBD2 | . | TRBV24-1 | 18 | TGTGCCACCAGTGATTTAGGCTCTGGCGGGTTTAGCGGGGGGGTCGGTCACTTC | CATSDLGSGGFSGGVGHF
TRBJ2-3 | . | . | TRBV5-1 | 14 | TGCGCCAGCAGCCAAGGATCCAGAACAGATACGCAGTATTTT | CASSQGSRTDTQYF
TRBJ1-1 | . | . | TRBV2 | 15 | TGTGCCAGCATCGAAGGGGTAAGGATGAACACTGAAGCTTTCTTT | CASIEGVRMNTEAFF
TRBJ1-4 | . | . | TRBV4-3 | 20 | TGCGCCAGCAGCCAAGATAGGATACGGAAGTGGGTCTCAACTAATGAAAAACTGTTTTTT | CASSQDRIRKWVSTNEKLFF
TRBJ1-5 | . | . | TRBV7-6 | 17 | TGTGCCAGCAGCTTAGGTTACGGTTTCTATAGCAATCAGCCCCAGCATTTT | CASSLGYGFYSNQPQHF
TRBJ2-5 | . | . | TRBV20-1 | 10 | TGCAGTGCGGACCGGGAGACCCAGTACTTC | CSADRETQYF
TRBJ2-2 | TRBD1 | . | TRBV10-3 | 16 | TGTGCCATCACCCCAGACAGGGGGGCTAACACCGGGGAGCTGTTTTTT | CAITPDRGANTGELFF
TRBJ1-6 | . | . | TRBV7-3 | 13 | TGTGCCAGCAGCCCGCGGGAAGCTTCACCCCTCCACTTT | CASSPREASPLHF
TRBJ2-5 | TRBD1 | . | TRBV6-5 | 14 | TGTGCCAGCAACCCTGACAGGGGTCGGGAGACCCAGTACTTC | CASNPDRGRETQYF
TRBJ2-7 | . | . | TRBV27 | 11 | TGTGGGGGCAGAAGAACCTACGAGCAGTACTTC | CGGRRTYEQYF
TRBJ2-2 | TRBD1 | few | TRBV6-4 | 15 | TGTGCCAGCAGTGACGGGACAGGGGGCACCGGGGAGCTGTTTTTT | CASSDGTGGTGELFF
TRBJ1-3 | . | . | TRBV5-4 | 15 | TGTGCCAGCAGCTTGGGGGCCGACTCTGGAAACACCATATATTTT | CASSLGADSGNTIYF